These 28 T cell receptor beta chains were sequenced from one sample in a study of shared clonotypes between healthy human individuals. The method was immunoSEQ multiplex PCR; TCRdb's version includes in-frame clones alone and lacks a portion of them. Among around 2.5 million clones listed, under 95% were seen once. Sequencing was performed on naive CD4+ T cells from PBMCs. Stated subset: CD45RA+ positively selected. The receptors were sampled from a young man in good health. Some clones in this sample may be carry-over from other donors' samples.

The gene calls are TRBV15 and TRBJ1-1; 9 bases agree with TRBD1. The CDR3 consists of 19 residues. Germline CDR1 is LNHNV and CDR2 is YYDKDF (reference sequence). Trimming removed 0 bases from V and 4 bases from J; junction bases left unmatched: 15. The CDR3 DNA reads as TGTGCCACCAGCAGAGATGGGGAACCCCGGACAGGGGCGGTCACTGAAGCTTTCTTT. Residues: CATSRDGEPRTGAVTEAFF. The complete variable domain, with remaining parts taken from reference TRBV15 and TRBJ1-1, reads DAMVIQNPRYQVTQFGKPVTLSCSQTLNHNVMYWYQQKSSQAPKLLFHYYDKDFNNEADTPDNFQSRRPNTSFCFLDIRSPGLGDTAMYLCATSRDGEPRTGAVTEAFFGQGTRLTVV.

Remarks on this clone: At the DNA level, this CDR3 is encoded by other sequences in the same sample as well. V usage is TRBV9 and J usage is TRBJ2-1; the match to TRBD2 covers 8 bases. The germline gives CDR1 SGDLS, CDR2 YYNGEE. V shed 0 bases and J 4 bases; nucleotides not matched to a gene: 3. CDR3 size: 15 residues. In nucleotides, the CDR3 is TGTGCCAGCAGCGTAGTCACTAGCGGATACAATGAGCAGTTCTTC. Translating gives CASSVVTSGYNEQFF. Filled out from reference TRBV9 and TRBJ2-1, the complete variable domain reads DSGVTQTPKHLITATGQRVTLRCSPRSGDLSVYWYQQSLDQGLQFLIQYYNGEERAKGNILERFSAQQFPDLHSELNLSSLELGDSALYFCASSVVTSGYNEQFFGPGTRLTVL.

CDR3 DNA sequence: TGTGCCACCAGCAGCGGGGGGAGCACAGATACGCAGTATTTT. Translated: CATSSGGSTDTQYF. The chain joins TRBV15 to TRBJ2-3; 7 bases fit TRBD2. V shed 3 bases, J shed 0 bases, and the junction held 0 bases outside the gene matches. Germline CDR1 reads LNHNV; CDR2 reads YYDKDF (reference sequence). There are 14 residues in the CDR3. Based on the CDR3 plus reference TRBV15 and TRBJ2-3, the full variable domain is DAMVIQNPRYQVTQFGKPVTLSCSQTLNHNVMYWYQQKSSQAPKLLFHYYDKDFNNEADTPDNFQSRRPNTSFCFLDIRSPGLGDTAMYLCATSSGGSTDTQYFGPGTRLTVL.

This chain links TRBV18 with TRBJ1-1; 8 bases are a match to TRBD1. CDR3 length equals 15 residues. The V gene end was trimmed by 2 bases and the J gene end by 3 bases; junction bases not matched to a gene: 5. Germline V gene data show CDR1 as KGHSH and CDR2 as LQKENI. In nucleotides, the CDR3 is TGTGCCAGCTCACCAAGTATGACAGGGGACACTGAAGCTTTCTTT. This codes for CASSPSMTGDTEAFF.

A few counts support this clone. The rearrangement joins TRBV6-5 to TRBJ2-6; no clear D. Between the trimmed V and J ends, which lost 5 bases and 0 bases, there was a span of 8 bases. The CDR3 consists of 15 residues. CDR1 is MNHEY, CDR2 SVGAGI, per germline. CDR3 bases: TGTGCCAGCAGTCCTGCTCGCTCTGGGGCCAACGTCCTGACTTTC. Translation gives CASSPARSGANVLTF.

The CDR3 bases are TGTGCCAGCAGTTACTCGACGGGGTCAGCTGGAAACACCATATATTTT. This sequence encodes CASSYSTGSAGNTIYF. The chain recombines TRBV6-5 with TRBJ1-3; D remains unclear. The germline V gene encodes CDR1 MNHEY and CDR2 SVGAGI. V was shortened by 0 bases and J by 2 bases, with 11 bases between the two germline ends. The CDR3 has 16 residues.

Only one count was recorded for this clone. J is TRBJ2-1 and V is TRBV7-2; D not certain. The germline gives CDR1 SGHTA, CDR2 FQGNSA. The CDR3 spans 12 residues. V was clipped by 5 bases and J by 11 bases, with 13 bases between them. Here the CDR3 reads CASSIRGAQQFF. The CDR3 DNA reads TGTGCCAGCAGCATCCGCGGCGCGCAGCAGTTCTTC.

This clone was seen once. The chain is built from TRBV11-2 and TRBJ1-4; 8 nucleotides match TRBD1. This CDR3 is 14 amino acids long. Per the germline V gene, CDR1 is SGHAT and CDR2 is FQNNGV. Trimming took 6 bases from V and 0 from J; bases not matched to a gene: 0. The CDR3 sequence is CASRGQATNEKLFF. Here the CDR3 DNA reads TGTGCCAGCAGGGGACAGGCAACTAATGAAAAACTGTTTTTT.

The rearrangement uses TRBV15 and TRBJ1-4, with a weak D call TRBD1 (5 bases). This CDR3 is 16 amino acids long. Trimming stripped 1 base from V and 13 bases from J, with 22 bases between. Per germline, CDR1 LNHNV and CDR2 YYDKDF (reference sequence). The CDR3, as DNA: TGTGCCACCAGCAGAGCAGGGCAGGCCCCCCTCGGAGGACTGTTTTTT. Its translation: CATSRAGQAPLGGLFF. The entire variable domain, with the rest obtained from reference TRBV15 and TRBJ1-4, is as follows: DAMVIQNPRYQVTQFGKPVTLSCSQTLNHNVMYWYQQKSSQAPKLLFHYYDKDFNNEADTPDNFQSRRPNTSFCFLDIRSPGLGDTAMYLCATSRAGQAPLGGLFFGSGTQLSVL.

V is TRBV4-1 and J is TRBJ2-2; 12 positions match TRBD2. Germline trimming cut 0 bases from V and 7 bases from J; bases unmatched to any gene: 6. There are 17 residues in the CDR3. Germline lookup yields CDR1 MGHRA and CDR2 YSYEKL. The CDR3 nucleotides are TGCGCCAGCAGCCAAGATCTAGCGGGAGGGAGTGGCGGGGAGCTGTTTTTT. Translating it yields CASSQDLAGGSGGELFF.

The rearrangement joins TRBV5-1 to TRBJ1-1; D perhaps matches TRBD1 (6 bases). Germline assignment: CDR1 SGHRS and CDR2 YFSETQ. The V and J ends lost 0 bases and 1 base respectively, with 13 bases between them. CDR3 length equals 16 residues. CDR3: CASSLGASTGNTEAFF. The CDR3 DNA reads TGCGCCAGCAGCTTGGGCGCATCGACAGGGAACACTGAAGCTTTCTTT. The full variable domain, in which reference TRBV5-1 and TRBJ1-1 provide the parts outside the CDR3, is KAGVTQTPRYLIKTRGQQVTLSCSPISGHRSVSWYQQTPGQGLQFLFEYFSETQRNKGNFPGRFSGRQFSNSRSEMNVSTLELGDSALYLCASSLGASTGNTEAFFGQGTRLTVV.

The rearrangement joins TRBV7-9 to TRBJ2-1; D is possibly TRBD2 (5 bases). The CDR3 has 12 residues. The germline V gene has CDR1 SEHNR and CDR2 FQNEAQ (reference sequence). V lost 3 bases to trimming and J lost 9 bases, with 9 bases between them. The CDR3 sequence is CASSFGEGEQFF. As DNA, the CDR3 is TGTGCCAGCAGCTTCGGTGAGGGTGAGCAGTTCTTC.

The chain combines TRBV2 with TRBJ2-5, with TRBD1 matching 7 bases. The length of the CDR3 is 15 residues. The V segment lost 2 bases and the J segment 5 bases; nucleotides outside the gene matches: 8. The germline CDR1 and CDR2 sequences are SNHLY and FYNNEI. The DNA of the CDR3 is TGTGCCAGCAGTGAATCTAGGACAGGCGGGGAGACCCAGTACTTC. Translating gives CASSESRTGGETQYF. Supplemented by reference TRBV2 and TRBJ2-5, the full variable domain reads EPEVTQTPSHQVTQMGQEVILRCVPISNHLYFYWYRQILGQKVEFLVSFYNNEISEKSEIFDDQFSVERPDGSNFTLKIRSTKLEDSAMYFCASSESRTGGETQYFGPGTRLLVL.

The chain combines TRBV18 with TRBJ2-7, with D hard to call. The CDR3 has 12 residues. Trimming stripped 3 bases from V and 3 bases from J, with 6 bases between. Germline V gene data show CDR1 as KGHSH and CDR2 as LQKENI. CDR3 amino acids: CASSPNNYEQYF. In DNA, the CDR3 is TGTGCCAGCTCACCGAACAACTACGAGCAGTACTTC.

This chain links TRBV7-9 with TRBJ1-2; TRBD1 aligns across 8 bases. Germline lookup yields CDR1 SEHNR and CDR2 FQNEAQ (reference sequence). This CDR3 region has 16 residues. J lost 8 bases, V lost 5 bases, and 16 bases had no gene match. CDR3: CASSLGGTGVVLGYTF. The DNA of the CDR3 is TGTGCCAGCAGCCTGGGGGGGACAGGCGTCGTTTTAGGCTACACCTTC.

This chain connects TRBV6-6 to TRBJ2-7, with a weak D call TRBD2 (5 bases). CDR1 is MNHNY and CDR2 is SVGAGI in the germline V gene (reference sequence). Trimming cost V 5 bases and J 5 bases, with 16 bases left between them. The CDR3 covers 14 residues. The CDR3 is CASSPTTSSNEQYF. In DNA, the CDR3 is TGTGCCAGCAGTCCCACCACTAGTTCCAACGAGCAGTACTTC.

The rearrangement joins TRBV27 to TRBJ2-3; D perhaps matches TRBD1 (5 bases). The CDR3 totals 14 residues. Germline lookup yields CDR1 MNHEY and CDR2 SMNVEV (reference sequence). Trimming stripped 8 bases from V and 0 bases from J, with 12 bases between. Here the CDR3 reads CASWGSTSTDTQYF. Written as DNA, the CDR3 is TGTGCCAGCTGGGGCTCGACCAGCACAGATACGCAGTATTTT.

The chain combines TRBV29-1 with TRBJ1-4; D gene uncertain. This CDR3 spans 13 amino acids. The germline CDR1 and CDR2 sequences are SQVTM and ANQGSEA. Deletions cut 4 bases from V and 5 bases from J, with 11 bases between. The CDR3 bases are TGCAGCGTTGCGCGCAGGCTAAATGAAAAACTGTTTTTT. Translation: CSVARRLNEKLFF.

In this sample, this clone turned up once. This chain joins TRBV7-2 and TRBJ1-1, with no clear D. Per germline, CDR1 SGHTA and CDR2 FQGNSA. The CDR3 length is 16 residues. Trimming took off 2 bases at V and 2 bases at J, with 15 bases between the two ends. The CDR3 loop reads CASSLFPPGLNTEAFF. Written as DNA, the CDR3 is TGTGCCAGCAGCTTATTCCCCCCAGGATTAAACACTGAAGCTTTCTTT.

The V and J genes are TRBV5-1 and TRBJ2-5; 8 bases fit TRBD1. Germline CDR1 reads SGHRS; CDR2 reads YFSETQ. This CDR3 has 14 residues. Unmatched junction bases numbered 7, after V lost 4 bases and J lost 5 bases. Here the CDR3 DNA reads TGCGCCAGCAGCCCGGGACAGGAGCACGAGACCCAGTACTTC. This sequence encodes CASSPGQEHETQYF.

CDR3 sequence: CASSQARILETDTQYF. The CDR3 DNA follows: TGCGCCAGCAGCCAAGCCCGGATCCTAGAAACAGATACGCAGTATTTT. The chain recombines TRBV4-3 with TRBJ2-3, with D uncertain. Germline assignment: CDR1 LGHNA and CDR2 YSLEER. Trimming shortened V by 1 base and J by 3 bases, and 14 bases separated the two germline ends. CDR3 size: 16 residues.

CDR3 amino acids: CASSPKASTGELFF. CDR3 nucleotide sequence: TGTGCCAGCAGCCCAAAAGCTAGCACCGGGGAGCTGTTTTTT. The gene calls are TRBV7-3 and TRBJ2-2; D unclear. This CDR3 contains 14 residues. The germline gives CDR1 SGHTA, CDR2 FQGTGA. Trimming removed 5 bases at V and 4 bases at J, with 11 bases between.

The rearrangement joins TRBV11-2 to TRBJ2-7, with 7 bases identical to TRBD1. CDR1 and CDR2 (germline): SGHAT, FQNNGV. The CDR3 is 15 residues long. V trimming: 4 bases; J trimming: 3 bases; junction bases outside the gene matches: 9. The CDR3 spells CASSSQDRAYYEQYF. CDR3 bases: TGTGCCAGCAGCTCCCAAGACAGGGCTTACTACGAGCAGTACTTC.

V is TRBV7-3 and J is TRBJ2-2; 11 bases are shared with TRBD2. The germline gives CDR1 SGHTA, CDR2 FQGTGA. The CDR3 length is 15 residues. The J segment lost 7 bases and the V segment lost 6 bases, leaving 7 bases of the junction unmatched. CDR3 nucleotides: TGTGCCAGCAGTACTAGCGGGAGCTTTAACGGGGAGCTGTTTTTT. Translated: CASSTSGSFNGELFF.

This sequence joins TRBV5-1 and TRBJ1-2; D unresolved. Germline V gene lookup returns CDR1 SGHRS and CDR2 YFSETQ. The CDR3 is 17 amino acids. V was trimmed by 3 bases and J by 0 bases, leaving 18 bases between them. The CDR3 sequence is CASSSNLLGSTNYGYTF. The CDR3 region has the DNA TGCGCCAGCAGCTCCAACCTCCTTGGGAGTACTAACTATGGCTACACCTTC.

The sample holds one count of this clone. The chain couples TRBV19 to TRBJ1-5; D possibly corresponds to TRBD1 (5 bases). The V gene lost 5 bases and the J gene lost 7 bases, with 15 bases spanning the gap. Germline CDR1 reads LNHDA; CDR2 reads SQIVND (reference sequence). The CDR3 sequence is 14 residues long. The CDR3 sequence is CASSPGQGWQPQHF. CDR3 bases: TGTGCCAGTAGTCCGGGGCAGGGATGGCAGCCCCAGCATTTT.

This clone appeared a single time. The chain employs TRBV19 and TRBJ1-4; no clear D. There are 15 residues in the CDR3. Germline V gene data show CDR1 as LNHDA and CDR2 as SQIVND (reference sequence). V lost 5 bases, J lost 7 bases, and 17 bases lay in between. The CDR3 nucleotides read TGTGCCAGTAGTTCCGGCTCCGGCTGGGGTGAAAAACTGTTTTTT. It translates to CASSSGSGWGEKLFF.

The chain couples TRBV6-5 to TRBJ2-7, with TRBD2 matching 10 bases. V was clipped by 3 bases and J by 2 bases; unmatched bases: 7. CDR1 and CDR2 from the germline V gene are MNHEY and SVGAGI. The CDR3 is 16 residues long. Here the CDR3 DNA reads TGTGCCAGCAGTTATTCCGGGACTAGCGTGACCTACGAGCAGTACTTC. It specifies CASSYSGTSVTYEQYF.